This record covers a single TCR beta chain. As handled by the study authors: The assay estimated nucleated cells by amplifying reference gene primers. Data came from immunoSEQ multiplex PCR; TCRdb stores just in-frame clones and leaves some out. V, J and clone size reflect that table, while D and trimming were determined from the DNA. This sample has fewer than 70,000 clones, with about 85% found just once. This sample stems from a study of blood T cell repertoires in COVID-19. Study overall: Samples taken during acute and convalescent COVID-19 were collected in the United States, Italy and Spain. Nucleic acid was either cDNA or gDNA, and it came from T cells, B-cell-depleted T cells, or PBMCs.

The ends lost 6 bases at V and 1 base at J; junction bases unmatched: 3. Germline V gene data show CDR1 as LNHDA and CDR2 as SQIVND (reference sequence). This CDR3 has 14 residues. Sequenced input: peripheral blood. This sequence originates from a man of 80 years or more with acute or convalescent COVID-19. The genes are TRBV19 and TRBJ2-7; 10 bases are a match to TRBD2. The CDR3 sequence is CASRLAGDSYEQYF. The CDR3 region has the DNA TGTGCCAGTAGGCTAGCGGGAGATTCCTACGAGCAGTACTTC.